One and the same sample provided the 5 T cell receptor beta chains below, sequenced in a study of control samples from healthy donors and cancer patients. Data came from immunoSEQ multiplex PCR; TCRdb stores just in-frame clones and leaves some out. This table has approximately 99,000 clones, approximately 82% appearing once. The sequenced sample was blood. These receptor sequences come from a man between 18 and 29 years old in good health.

CDR3 sequence (DNA): TGTGCCAGCAGTGAAGGGACAGGGGGCTCCTACGAGCAGTACGTC. The encoded protein is CASSEGTGGSYEQYV. The rearrangement uses TRBV6-1 and TRBJ2-7; TRBD1 agrees at 10 bases. Unmatched junction bases numbered 0, after V lost 1 base and J lost 0 bases. The CDR3 extends over 15 amino acids. Per the germline V gene, CDR1 is MNHNS and CDR2 is SASEGT.

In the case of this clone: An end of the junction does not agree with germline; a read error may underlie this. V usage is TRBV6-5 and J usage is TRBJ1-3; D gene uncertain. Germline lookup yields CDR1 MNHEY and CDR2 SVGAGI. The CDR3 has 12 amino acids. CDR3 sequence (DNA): TGTGCCAGCCGGTCGATCGGAAGCACCATATATTTT. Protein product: CASRSIGSTIYF.

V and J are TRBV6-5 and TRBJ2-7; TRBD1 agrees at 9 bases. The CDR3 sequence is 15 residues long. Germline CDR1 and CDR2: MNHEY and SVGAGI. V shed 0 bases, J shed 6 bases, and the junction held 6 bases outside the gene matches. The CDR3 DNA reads TGTGCCAGCAGTTACTCGAGACAGGGGGTTAGCGAGCAGTACTTC. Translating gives CASSYSRQGVSEQYF.

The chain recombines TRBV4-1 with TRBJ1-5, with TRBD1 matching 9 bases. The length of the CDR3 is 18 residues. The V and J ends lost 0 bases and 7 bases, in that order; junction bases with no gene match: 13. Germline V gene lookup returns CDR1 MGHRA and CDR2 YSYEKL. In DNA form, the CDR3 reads TGCGCCAGCAGCCAAGAAACAGGGGGCCCCCCCCCACGCCAGCCCCAGCATTTT. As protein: CASSQETGGPPPRQPQHF.

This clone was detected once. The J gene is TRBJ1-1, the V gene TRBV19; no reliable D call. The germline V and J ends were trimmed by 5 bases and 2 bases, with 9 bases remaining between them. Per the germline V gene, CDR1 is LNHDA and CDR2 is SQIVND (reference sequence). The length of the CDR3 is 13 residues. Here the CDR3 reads CASSGRRNTEAFF. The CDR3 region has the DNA TGTGCCAGTAGTGGCCGGCGAAACACTGAAGCTTTCTTT.